This T cell receptor (beta chain) was sequenced for a study of cytomegalovirus exposure and HLA in healthy donors. Findings and limits, study-wide: Later analysis placed DRB1 highest and HLA-C lowest in TCR association rates, which differed by HLA locus. Previously analyzed data showed that most TCR beta V segments were productive at a frequency of about 87% or about 30%. The authors enumerated some 160 TCR beta chains as linked to cytomegalovirus.

For this clone: The antigen remains unidentified.

In the PCR, 60 Vbeta and 13 Jbeta primers were used. Produced via immunoSEQ multiplex PCR; TCRdb's table is partial and in-frame only. The sample has about 130,000 clones, more than 80% seen once. V gave up 10 bases and J gave up 0 bases; unmatched junction bases: 5. From germline, CDR1 is MNHNS and CDR2 SASEGT. CDR3 length equals 13 residues. The sequencing input was PBMCs. The sequence came from a woman younger than 45 in good health and CMV-seropositive. V usage is TRBV6-1 and J usage is TRBJ1-1; 7 bases align to TRBD1. CDR3 bases: TGTGCCACCTCGGGACAGATGAACACTGAAGCTTTCTTT. It translates to CATSGQMNTEAFF.